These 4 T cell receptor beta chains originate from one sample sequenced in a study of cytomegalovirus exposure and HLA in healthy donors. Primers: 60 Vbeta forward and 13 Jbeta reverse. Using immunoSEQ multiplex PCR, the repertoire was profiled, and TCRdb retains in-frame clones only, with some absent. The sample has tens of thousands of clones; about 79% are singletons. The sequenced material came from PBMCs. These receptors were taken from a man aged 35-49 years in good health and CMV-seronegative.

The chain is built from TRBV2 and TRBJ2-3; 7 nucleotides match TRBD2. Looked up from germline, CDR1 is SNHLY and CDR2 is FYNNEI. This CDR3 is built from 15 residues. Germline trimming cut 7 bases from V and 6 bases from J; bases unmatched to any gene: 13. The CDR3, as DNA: TGTGCCAGCACCGGGAGGCGGGGAGGATCGGATACGCAGTATTTT. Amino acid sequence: CASTGRRGGSDTQYF.

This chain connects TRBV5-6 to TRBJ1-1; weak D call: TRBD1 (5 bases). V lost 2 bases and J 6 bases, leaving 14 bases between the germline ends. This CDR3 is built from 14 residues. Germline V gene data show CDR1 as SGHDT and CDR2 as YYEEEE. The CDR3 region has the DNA TGTGCCAGCAGCTTTCGCGGGGCTCGGGCTGAAGCTTTCTTT. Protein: CASSFRGARAEAFF.

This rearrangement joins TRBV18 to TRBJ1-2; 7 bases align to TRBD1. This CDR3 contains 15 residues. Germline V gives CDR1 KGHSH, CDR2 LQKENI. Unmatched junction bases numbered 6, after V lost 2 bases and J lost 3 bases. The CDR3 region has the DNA TGTGCCAGCTCACCAAACAGGGGTACGGACTATGGCTACACCTTC. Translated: CASSPNRGTDYGYTF.

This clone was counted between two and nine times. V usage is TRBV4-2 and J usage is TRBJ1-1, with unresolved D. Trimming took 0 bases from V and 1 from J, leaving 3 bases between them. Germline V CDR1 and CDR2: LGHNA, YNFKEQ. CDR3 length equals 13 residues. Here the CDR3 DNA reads TGTGCCAGCAGCCAAGAACAGAACACTGAAGCTTTCTTT. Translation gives CASSQEQNTEAFF.